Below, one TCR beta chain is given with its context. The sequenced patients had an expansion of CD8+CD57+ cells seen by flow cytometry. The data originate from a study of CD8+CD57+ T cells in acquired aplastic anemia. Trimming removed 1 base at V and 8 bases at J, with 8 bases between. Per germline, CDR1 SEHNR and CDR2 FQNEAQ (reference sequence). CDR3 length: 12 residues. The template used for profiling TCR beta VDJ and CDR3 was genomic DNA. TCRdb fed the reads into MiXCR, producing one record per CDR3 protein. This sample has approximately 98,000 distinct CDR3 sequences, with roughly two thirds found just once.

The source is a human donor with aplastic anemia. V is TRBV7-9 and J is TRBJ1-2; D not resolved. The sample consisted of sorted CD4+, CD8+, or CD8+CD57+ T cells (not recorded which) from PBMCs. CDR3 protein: CASSLDPAGYTF. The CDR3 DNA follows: TGTGCCAGCAGCTTAGATCCGGCGGGCTACACCTTC.